What follows are 7 T cell receptor beta chains derived from one specimen sequenced in a study of blood T cell repertoires in COVID-19. Repertoires were generated with immunoSEQ multiplex PCR, while TCRdb's copy carries only in-frame clones and drops some. The table shows over 25,000 clones, with around 81% occurring only once. The material sequenced was peripheral blood. These receptors were collected from a man aged 65-85 years with acute or convalescent COVID-19.

The chain has TRBV7-8 and TRBJ1-1, with D unresolved. Trimming cost V 6 bases and J 3 bases, with 11 bases left between them. The CDR3 consists of 13 residues. CDR1 is SGHVS and CDR2 is FQNEAQ in the germline V gene. The CDR3 region has the DNA TGTGCCAGCAGTTTATCATGGCACACTGAAGCTTTCTTT. This translates into CASSLSWHTEAFF.

The V gene is TRBV16, the J gene TRBJ1-6; D is unresolved. V was trimmed by 4 bases and J by 7 bases, leaving 8 bases between them. Germline V gives CDR1 KGHSY, CDR2 FQNENV. The CDR3 consists of 13 residues. CDR3 in DNA: TGTGCCAGCAGCCTGCATGGCAATTCACCCCTCCACTTT. Its protein is CASSLHGNSPLHF.

The chain is built from TRBV9 and TRBJ2-2, with 7 bases fitting TRBD2. In germline, CDR1 is SGDLS, CDR2 YYNGEE. Trimming cost V 4 bases and J 6 bases; bases outside gene matches: 3. This CDR3 contains 13 residues. This CDR3 is CASSTRGAGELFF. The DNA for the CDR3 is TGTGCCAGCAGCACCCGGGGGGCCGGGGAGCTGTTTTTT.

The chain recombines TRBV11-3 with TRBJ2-5, with 12 bases that match TRBD2. Germline V gene sequence: CDR1 SGHNT, CDR2 YENEEA. This CDR3 contains 15 residues. The trim removed 5 bases at V and 3 bases at J, leaving 4 bases unmatched. CDR3 nucleotides: TGTGCCAGCAGCCCCGGACTAGCGGGAAAAGAGACCCAGTACTTC. This sequence encodes CASSPGLAGKETQYF.

The chain uses TRBV4-2 and TRBJ2-7; 8 nucleotides match TRBD1. With V trimmed by 2 bases and J by 3 bases, 9 bases remained unmatched. CDR3 length: 16 residues. Per the germline V gene, CDR1 is LGHNA and CDR2 is YNFKEQ. The CDR3 reads CASSQYRDRSLYEQYF. The CDR3 DNA reads TGTGCCAGCAGCCAATACCGGGACAGGTCCCTCTACGAGCAGTACTTC.

This clone was found once. The rearrangement joins TRBV4-3 to TRBJ1-5; tentatively, D is TRBD1 (5 bases). From germline, CDR1 is LGHNA and CDR2 YSLEER. The CDR3 loop spans 17 amino acids. Trimming stripped 0 bases from V and 5 bases from J, with 17 bases between. DNA for the CDR3: TGCGCCAGCAGCCAAGATCTCGGGGCTGCGGGGCATCAGCCCCAGCATTTT. Protein product: CASSQDLGAAGHQPQHF.

The rearrangement joins TRBV19 to TRBJ1-6; D is unclear. The germline V gene has CDR1 LNHDA and CDR2 SQIVND (reference sequence). The V gene lost 6 bases and the J gene lost 3 bases, with 12 bases spanning the gap. The CDR3 covers 15 residues. Here the CDR3 reads CASSPGDIYNSPLHF. CDR3 nucleotide sequence: TGTGCCAGTAGCCCGGGAGACATCTATAATTCACCCCTCCACTTT.